One sample yielded the 9 T cell receptor beta chains listed below, sequenced in a study of human thymus T cells. Clones were sequenced by immunoSEQ multiplex PCR, and TCRdb holds only the in-frame ones, with some missing. This table has 54,000 or so clones, around 94% appearing once. Specimen: blood. These receptors were collected from a boy younger than two with a congenital heart defect but otherwise immunologically healthy.

The genes are TRBV7-2 and TRBJ2-1; 9 nucleotides line up with TRBD2. The CDR3 is made up of 16 amino acids. Trimming took 3 bases from V and 2 from J; bases not matched to a gene: 5. Germline-derived CDR1 and CDR2 are SGHTA and FQGNSA. The DNA for the CDR3 is TGTGCCAGCAGCTTCCGACTAGCGGTTACCTACAATGAGCAGTTCTTC. Its translation is CASSFRLAVTYNEQFF.

The CDR3 DNA is TGTGCCAGCAGCCTCCAGGGGGCCACTGAAGCTTTCTTT. This encodes CASSLQGATEAFF. This sequence joins TRBV4-2 and TRBJ1-1; 8 nucleotides match TRBD1. In germline, CDR1 is LGHNA, CDR2 YNFKEQ. Trimming removed 4 bases from V and 4 bases from J; junction bases left unmatched: 2. This CDR3 spans 13 amino acids.

This clone appeared a single time. J is TRBJ1-4 and V is TRBV28, with D perhaps TRBD1 (5 bases). Germline V gene data show CDR1 as MDHEN and CDR2 as SYDVKM. The germline V and J ends were trimmed by 6 bases and 7 bases, with 15 bases remaining between them. The CDR3 runs 14 residues. CDR3 sequence: CASSPGLRGEKLFF. The CDR3 DNA sequence: TGTGCCAGCAGCCCGGGACTGCGTGGTGAAAAACTGTTTTTT.

This chain connects TRBV9 to TRBJ2-1; D unresolved. V shed 0 bases and J shed 6 bases, with 7 bases lying between them. The V gene's germline CDR1 is SGDLS and CDR2 YYNGEE. The CDR3 contains 13 residues. The CDR3 reads CASSVGWGNEQFF. For the CDR3, the DNA is TGTGCCAGCAGCGTAGGGTGGGGCAATGAGCAGTTCTTC.

The chain has TRBV10-3 and TRBJ2-7; unclear D gene. Looked up from germline, CDR1 is ENHRY and CDR2 is SYGVKD. The CDR3 has 16 amino acids. Trimming took off 0 bases at V and 2 bases at J, with 14 bases between the two ends. The CDR3 region is CAISESRKAVPYEQYF. In DNA, the CDR3 is TGTGCCATCAGTGAGTCGAGGAAGGCGGTGCCCTACGAGCAGTACTTC.

The rearrangement links TRBV4-2 to TRBJ2-7; the D gene is possibly TRBD1 (6 bases). This CDR3 is built from 15 residues. Germline V gene data show CDR1 as LGHNA and CDR2 as YNFKEQ. Trimming removed 1 base from V and 0 bases from J, with 10 bases in between. CDR3 sequence reads: CASSQGDIFSYEQYF. In nucleotides, the CDR3 is TGTGCCAGCAGCCAAGGGGACATCTTCTCCTACGAGCAGTACTTC.

The chain recombines TRBV19 with TRBJ1-1; D is undetermined. Trimming took off 6 bases at V and 0 bases at J, with 11 bases between the two ends. Germline CDR1 is LNHDA and CDR2 is SQIVND (reference sequence). The CDR3 runs to 14 residues. The CDR3 reads CASSEEYMNTEAFF. CDR3 nucleotides: TGTGCCAGTAGCGAGGAGTACATGAACACTGAAGCTTTCTTT.

This chain links TRBV5-1 with TRBJ2-2, with D hard to call. Between the trimmed V and J ends, which lost 1 base and 1 base, there was a span of 11 bases. This CDR3 has 16 residues. Per the germline V gene, CDR1 is SGHRS and CDR2 is YFSETQ. CDR3 amino acids: CASSLLLGKNTGELFF. CDR3 sequence (DNA): TGCGCCAGCAGCTTGCTTCTGGGGAAGAACACCGGGGAGCTGTTTTTT.

The rearrangement links TRBV13 to TRBJ1-1; no clear D. Per the germline V gene, CDR1 is PRHDT and CDR2 is FYEKMQ (reference sequence). Between the trimmed V and J ends, which lost 3 bases and 6 bases, there was a span of 8 bases. The CDR3 spans 12 residues. CDR3 DNA: TGTGCCAGCAGCTTTGGCAGCGCTGAAGCTTTCTTT. This translates into CASSFGSAEAFF.